The subject of this entry is one TCR beta chain. The sample comes from a study of technical replicates of blood from a few donors. Trimming took 5 bases from V and 0 from J; bases not matched to a gene: 3. The germline gives CDR1 MNHEY, CDR2 SVGAGI. The CDR3 consists of 15 residues. Sequencing was performed with immunoSEQ multiplex PCR; in TCRdb, only in-frame clones are kept and a portion is missing. The table lists about 59,000 clones, around nine tenths of them singletons. The chain couples TRBV6-5 to TRBJ2-2; 7 bases match TRBD1. Material: PBMCs. This receptor was obtained from a human donor in good health. Some clones in this sample may be carry-over from other donors' samples. The CDR3 nucleotides are TGTGCCAGCAGTACCGGGACAGCGAACACCGGGGAGCTGTTTTTT. Protein product: CASSTGTANTGELFF.